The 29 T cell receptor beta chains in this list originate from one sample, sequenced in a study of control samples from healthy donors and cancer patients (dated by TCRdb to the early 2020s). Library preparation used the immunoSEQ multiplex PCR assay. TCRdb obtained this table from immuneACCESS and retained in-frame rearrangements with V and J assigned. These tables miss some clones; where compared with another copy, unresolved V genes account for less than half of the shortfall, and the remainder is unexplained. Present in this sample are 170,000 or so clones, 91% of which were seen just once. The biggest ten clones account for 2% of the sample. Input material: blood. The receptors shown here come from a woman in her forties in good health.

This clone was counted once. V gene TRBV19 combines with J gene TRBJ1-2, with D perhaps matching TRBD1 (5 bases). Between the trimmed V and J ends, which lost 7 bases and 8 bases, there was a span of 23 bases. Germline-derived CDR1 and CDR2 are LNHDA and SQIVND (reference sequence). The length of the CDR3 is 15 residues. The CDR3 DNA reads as TGTGCCAGTACTATCCAGGAAACAGGAGCGGGCGGCTACACCTTC. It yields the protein CASTIQETGAGGYTF.

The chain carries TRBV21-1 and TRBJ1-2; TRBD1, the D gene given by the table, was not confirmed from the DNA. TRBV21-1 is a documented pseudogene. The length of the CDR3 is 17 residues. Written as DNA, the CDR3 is TGTGCCAGCAGCAAAGCGGGCAGGGGTCGCACTAACTATGGCTACACCTTC. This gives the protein CASSKAGRGRTNYGYTF.

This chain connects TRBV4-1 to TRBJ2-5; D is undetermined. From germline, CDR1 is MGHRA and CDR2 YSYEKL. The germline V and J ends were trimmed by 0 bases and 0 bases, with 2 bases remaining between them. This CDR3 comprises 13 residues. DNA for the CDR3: TGCGCCAGCAGCCAAGATAACCAAGAGACCCAGTACTTC. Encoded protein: CASSQDNQETQYF.

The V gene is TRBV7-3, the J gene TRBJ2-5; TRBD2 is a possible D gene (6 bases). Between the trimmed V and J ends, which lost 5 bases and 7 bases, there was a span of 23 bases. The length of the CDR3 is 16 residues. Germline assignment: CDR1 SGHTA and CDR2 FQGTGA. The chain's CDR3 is CASSEPPSVKVGTQYF. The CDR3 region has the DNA TGTGCCAGCAGCGAACCACCTAGCGTTAAGGTTGGGACCCAGTACTTC. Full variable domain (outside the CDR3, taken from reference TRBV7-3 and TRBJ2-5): GAGVSQTPSNKVTEKGKYVELRCDPISGHTALYWYRQSLGQGPEFLIYFQGTGAADDSGLPNDRFFAVRPEGSVSTLKIQRTERGDSAVYLCASSEPPSVKVGTQYFGPGTRLLVL.

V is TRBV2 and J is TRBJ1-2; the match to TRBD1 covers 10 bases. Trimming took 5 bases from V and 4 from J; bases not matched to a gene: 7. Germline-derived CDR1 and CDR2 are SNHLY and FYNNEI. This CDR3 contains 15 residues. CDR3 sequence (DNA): TGTGCCAGCAGTCTGAAAGGACAGGGGGGCTATGGCTACACCTTC. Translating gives CASSLKGQGGYGYTF.

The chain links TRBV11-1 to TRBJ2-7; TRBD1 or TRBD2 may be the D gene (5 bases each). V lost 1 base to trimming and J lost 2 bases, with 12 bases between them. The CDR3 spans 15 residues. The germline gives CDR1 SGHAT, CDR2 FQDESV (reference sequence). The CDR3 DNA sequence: TGTGCCAGCAGCTTAGACCCGGGACGGACCTACGAGCAGTACTTC. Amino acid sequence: CASSLDPGRTYEQYF.

The CDR3 reads CASSIGEGRTYGYTF. CDR3 coding DNA: TGTGCCAGTAGTATAGGTGAGGGGAGGACCTATGGCTACACCTTC. The J gene is TRBJ1-2, the V gene TRBV19; D may be TRBD1 (5 bases). This CDR3 region has 15 residues. Germline V CDR1 and CDR2: LNHDA, SQIVND (reference sequence). V shed 1 base and J shed 4 bases, with 13 bases lying between them.

This CDR3 reads CASSLSQGAGASPLHF. CDR3 DNA: TGCGCCAGCAGCCTATCACAGGGGGCAGGCGCTTCACCCCTCCACTTT. The V call is TRBV4-1, the J call TRBJ1-6; 9 bases fit TRBD1. V gave up 4 bases and J gave up 9 bases; unmatched junction bases: 10. The CDR3 loop spans 16 amino acids. Germline V gives CDR1 MGHRA, CDR2 YSYEKL.

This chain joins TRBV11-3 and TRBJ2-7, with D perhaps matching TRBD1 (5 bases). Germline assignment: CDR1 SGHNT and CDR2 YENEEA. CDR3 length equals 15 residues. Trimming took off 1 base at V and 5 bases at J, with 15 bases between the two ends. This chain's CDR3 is CASSLGAGKGHEQYF. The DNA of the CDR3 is TGTGCCAGCAGCTTAGGGGCAGGGAAGGGCCACGAGCAGTACTTC.

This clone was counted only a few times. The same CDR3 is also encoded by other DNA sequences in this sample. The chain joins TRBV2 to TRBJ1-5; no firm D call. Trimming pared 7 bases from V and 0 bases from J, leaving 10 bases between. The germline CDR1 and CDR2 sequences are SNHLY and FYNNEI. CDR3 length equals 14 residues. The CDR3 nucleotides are TGTGCCAGCACGGGAGCGAATAGCAATCAGCCCCAGCATTTT. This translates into CASTGANSNQPQHF.

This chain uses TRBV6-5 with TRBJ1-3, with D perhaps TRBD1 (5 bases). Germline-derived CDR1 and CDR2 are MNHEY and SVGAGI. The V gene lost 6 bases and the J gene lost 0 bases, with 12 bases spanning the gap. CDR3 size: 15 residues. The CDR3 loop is CASSPGHYSGNTIYF. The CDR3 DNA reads TGTGCCAGCAGCCCAGGACATTACTCTGGAAACACCATATATTTT.

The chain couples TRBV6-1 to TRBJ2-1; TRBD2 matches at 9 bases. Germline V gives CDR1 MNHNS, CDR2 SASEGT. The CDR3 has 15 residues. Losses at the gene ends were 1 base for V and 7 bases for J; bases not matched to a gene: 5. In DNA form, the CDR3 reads TGTGCCAGCAGTGAAGAAGGCGGGGGGGGAAATGAGCAGTTCTTC. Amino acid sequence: CASSEEGGGGNEQFF.

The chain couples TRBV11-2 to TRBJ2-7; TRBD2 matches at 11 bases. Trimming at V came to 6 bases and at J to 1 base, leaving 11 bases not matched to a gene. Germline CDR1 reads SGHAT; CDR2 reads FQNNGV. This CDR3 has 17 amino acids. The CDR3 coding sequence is TGTGCCAGCAGTCGACCCACTAGCGGGGGTGATTCCTACGAGCAGTACTTC. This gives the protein CASSRPTSGGDSYEQYF.

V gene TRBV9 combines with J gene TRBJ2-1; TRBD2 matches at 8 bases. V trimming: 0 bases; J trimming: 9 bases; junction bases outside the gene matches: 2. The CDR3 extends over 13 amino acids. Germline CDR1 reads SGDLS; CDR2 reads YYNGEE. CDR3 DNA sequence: TGTGCCAGCAGCGTAGCGGGGGGGACTGAGCAGTTCTTC. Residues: CASSVAGGTEQFF.

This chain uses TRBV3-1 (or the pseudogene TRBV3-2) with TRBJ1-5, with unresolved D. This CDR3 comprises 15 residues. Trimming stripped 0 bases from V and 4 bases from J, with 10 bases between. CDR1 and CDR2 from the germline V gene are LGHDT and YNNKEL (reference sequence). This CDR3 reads CASSQEGRPNQPQHF. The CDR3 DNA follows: TGTGCCAGCAGCCAAGAGGGGAGACCGAATCAGCCCCAGCATTTT.

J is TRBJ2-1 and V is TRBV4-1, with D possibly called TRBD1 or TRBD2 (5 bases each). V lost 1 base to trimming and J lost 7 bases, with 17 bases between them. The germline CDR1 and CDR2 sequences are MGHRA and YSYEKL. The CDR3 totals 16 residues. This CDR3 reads CASSQVGDGVLNEQFF. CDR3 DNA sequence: TGCGCCAGCAGCCAAGTGGGGGACGGGGTCTTAAATGAGCAGTTCTTC.

The CDR3 DNA follows: TGTGCTAGTGGTTTGACTTCACCGGGACTAGCTTTCCAAGAGACCCAGTACTTC. The encoded protein is CASGLTSPGLAFQETQYF. The chain joins TRBV12-5 to TRBJ2-5, with 9 nucleotides matching TRBD2. J lost 1 base, V lost 2 bases, and 11 bases had no gene match. CDR3 length: 18 residues. Germline CDR1 reads LGHNT; CDR2 reads FRNRAP.

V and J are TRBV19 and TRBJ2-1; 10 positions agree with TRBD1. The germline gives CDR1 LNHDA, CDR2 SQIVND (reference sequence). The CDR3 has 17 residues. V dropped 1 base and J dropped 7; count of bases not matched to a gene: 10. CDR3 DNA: TGTGCCAGTAGTATAGGGACAGGGGGTTCCATCGGGAATGAGCAGTTCTTC. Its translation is CASSIGTGGSIGNEQFF.

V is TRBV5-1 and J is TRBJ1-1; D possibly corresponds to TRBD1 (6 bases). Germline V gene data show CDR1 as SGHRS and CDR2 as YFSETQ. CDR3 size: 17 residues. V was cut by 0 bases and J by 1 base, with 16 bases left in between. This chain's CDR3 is CASSLERPGARNTEAFF. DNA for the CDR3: TGCGCCAGCAGCTTGGAGCGTCCGGGGGCGCGGAACACTGAAGCTTTCTTT.

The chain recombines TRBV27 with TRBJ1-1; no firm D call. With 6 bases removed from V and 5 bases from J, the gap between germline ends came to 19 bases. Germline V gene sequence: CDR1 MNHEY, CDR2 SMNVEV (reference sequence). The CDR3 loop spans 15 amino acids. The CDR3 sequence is CASRTLWAPGTEAFF. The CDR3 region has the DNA TGTGCCAGCAGGACGCTTTGGGCCCCGGGTACTGAAGCTTTCTTT.

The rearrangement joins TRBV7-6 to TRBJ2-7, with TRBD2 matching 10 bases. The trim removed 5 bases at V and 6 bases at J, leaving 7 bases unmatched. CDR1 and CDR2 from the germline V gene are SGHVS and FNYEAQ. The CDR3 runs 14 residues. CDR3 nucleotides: TGTGCCAGCAGCCAATCCGGGACTAGCGTCGAGCAGTACTTC. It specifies CASSQSGTSVEQYF. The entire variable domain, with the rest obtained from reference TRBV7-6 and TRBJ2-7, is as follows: GAGVSQSPRYKVTKRGQDVALRCDPISGHVSLYWYRQALGQGPEFLTYFNYEAQQDKSGLPNDRFSAERPEGSISTLTIQRTEQRDSAMYRCASSQSGTSVEQYFGPGTRLTVT.

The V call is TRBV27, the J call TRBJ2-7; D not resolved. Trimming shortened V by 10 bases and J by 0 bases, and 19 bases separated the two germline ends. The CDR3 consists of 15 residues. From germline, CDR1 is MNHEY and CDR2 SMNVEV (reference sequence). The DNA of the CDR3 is TGTGCCACCTCGAGCAGCTATGATAGCTCCTACGAGCAGTACTTC. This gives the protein CATSSSYDSSYEQYF.

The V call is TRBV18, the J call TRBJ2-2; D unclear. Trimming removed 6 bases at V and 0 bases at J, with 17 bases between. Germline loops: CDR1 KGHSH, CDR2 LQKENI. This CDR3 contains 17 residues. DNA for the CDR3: TGTGCCAGCTCCCAATCTACGGTCCGGGCGAACACCGGGGAGCTGTTTTTT. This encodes CASSQSTVRANTGELFF.

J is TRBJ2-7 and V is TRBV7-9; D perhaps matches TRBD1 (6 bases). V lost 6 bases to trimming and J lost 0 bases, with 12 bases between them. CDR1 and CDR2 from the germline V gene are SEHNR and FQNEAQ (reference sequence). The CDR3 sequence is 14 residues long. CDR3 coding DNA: TGTGCCAGCAGTAGGGACATTGGCTCCTACGAGCAGTACTTC. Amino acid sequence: CASSRDIGSYEQYF.

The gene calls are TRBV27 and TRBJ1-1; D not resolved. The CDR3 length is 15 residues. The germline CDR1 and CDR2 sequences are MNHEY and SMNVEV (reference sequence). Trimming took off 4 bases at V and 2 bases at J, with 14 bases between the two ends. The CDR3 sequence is CASSSPPDGNTEAFF. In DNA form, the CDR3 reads TGTGCCAGCAGTTCCCCTCCGGATGGAAACACTGAAGCTTTCTTT.

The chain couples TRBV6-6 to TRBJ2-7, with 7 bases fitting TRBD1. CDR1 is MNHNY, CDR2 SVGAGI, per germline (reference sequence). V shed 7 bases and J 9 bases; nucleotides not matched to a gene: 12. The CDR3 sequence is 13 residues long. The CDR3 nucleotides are TGTGCCAGCAACCTCTCCGGGACAGATGCGCAGTACTTC. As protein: CASNLSGTDAQYF.

CDR3 nucleotide sequence: TGTGCCACTTCCCTACAGGGTTCATTGGATCAGCCCCAGCATTTT. Translated: CATSLQGSLDQPQHF. The rearrangement joins TRBV6-5 to TRBJ1-5; D is possibly TRBD1 (6 bases). The CDR3 is 15 amino acids. Looked up from germline, CDR1 is MNHEY and CDR2 is SVGAGI. V lost 10 bases and J lost 5, with 21 bases in between.

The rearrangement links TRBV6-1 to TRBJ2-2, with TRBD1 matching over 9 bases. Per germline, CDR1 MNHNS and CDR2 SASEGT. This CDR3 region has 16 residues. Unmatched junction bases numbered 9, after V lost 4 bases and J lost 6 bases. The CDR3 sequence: CASSGRDRVFAGELFF. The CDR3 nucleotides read TGTGCCAGCAGTGGCCGGGACAGGGTGTTCGCCGGGGAGCTGTTTTTT.

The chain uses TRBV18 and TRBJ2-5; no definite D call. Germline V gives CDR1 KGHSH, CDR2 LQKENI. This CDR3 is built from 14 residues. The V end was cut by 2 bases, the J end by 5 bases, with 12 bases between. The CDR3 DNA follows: TGTGCCAGCTCACCAGGTACCGAGACGGAGACCCAGTACTTC. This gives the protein CASSPGTETETQYF.